What follows describes a single T cell receptor beta chain. Sequencing was performed with immunoSEQ multiplex PCR; in TCRdb, only in-frame clones are kept and a portion is missing. This sample has tens of thousands of clones, with 70% to 80% found just once. The data were obtained in a study of OX40 agonist ivuxolimab in advanced cancers. This CDR3 is 16 amino acids long. Trimming took 3 bases from V and 4 from J, leaving 16 bases between them. The germline V gene has CDR1 LNHDA and CDR2 SQIVND (reference sequence). Source: CD4+ or CD8+ T cells sorted from blood, taken in a trial of the OX40 agonist ivuxolimab. V usage is TRBV19 and J usage is TRBJ1-5; D call uncertain. The sequence derives from an adult with an advanced solid tumor such as melanoma, head and neck, liver or kidney cancer. CDR3 DNA sequence: TGTGCCAGTAGTATTGGTGGCACGGTGGGGAATCAGCCCCAGCATTTT. Translated, it gives CASSIGGTVGNQPQHF.